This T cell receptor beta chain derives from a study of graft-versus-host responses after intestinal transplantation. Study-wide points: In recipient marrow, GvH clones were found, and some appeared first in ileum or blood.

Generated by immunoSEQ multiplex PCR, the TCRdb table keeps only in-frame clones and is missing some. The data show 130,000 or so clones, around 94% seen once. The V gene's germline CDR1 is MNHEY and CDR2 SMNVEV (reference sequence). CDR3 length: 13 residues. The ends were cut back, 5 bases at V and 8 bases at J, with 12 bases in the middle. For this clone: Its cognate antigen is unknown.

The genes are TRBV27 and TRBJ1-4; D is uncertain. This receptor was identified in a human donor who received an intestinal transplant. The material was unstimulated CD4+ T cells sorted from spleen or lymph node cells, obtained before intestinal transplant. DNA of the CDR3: TGTGCCAGCAGTCGACGGCTCTCGGAAAAACTGTTTTTT. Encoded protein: CASSRRLSEKLFF.